This T cell receptor beta chain emerged from a study of T cell responses to AZD1222 COVID-19 vaccine. On this clone itself: Its antigen is unidentified.

Produced via immunoSEQ multiplex PCR; TCRdb's table is partial and in-frame only. Among approximately 92,000 clones listed, approximately 91% were seen once. Whole-study findings and limits: Dominant CD4 TCR responses targeted spike regions 160-218 and 743-854. Donors were mostly white British, more females; clonal diversity possibly underestimated. Baseline seropositivity characterized only a handful of AZD1222 recipients. When two AZD1222 doses had been given, Spike-specific TCR breadth and depth rose.

The receptor's source is an adult in good health. Sequenced here: peripheral blood, sampled on day 0 of AZD1222 vaccination.

CDR3 in amino acids: CASSSGTGWHEQYF. The CDR3 DNA follows: TGCGCCAGCAGCTCCGGGACAGGGTGGCACGAGCAGTACTTC. The J gene is TRBJ2-7, the V gene TRBV5-1, with 9 nucleotides matching TRBD1. The trim removed 3 bases at V and 5 bases at J, leaving 6 bases unmatched. This CDR3 comprises 14 residues. Germline assignment: CDR1 SGHRS and CDR2 YFSETQ. Full variable domain (remainder filled in from reference TRBV5-1 and TRBJ2-7): KAGVTQTPRYLIKTRGQQVTLSCSPISGHRSVSWYQQTPGQGLQFLFEYFSETQRNKGNFPGRFSGRQFSNSRSEMNVSTLELGDSALYLCASSSGTGWHEQYFGPGTRLTVT.